Listed here is a single T cell receptor beta chain. Its antigen is not identified. This entry belongs to a study of vaccination effects on CD4 cells after COVID-19. Findings and limits, study-wide: Late in the post-vaccination period, infection-induced and vaccine-induced clones underwent marked clonal contraction.

ViraFEST expansion of antigen-specific CD4+ T cells with viral peptide pools preceded sequencing. Once cultured for roughly 10 days, the cells underwent separation to obtain CD4+ T cells. The study found no prior SARS-CoV-2 infection in the vaccine recipients, who tested negative for nucleocapsid antibodies. Supplemented with roughly 9.6 IU/ml IL-2 and 10 ug/ml peptides, roughly 2 million PBMC per well were kept in culture. On both days 3 and 7, half of the culture medium was replaced with IL-2 medium. Using immunoSEQ multiplex PCR, the repertoire was profiled, and TCRdb retains in-frame clones only, with some absent. The data show 50,000 to 75,000 clones, roughly 76% seen once. Germline V CDR1 and CDR2: MDHEN, SYDVKM. V shed 6 bases and J shed 2 bases, with 13 bases lying between them. This CDR3 has 14 residues.

The specimen was CD4+ T cells from PBMCs cultured with HCoV-229E spike peptides, collected before COVID-19 vaccination. The receptor's source is a human donor who received a COVID-19 vaccine. The V gene is TRBV28, the J gene TRBJ1-2; D is uncertain. CDR3 nucleotides: TGTGCCAGCAGGCAGGCCTCCCTAAACTATGGCTACACCTTC. It yields the protein CASRQASLNYGYTF.